This TCR beta chain was recorded in a study of T-cell memory formation after mild COVID-19. V was shortened by 2 bases and J by 7 bases, with 11 bases between the two germline ends. Germline CDR1 SEHNR, CDR2 FQNEAQ (reference sequence). The length of the CDR3 is 13 residues. This clonotype was recorded a few times. Its matching antigen is unknown. TCRdb itself ran the 5' RACE reads through MiXCR, one entry per CDR3 protein. The sample lists 550,000 to 600,000 distinct CDR3 sequences, about 18% occurring once. Regarding the study as a whole: Pre-infection memory held some responding clones, suggesting pre-existing cross-reactive T cells responded.

The sequencing sample was made of PBMCs or a T cell subset sorted from them (not recorded which). The TCR originated in an adult woman who had mild COVID-19 (a few samples of this study predate the infection). Cell type and time point are not known. The chain has TRBV7-9 and TRBJ1-2; tentative D call: TRBD1 (6 bases). This CDR3 is CASSLTGPAGYTF. The DNA for the CDR3 is TGTGCCAGCAGCTTAACAGGGCCTGCTGGCTACACCTTC.